This TCR beta chain is from a study of brain T cells in children with intractable seizures. The table came from immunoSEQ multiplex PCR; TCRdb's copy has only in-frame clones and leaves some out. The repertoire has some 7,700 clones, 73% of them found once; the top ten carry around 8.2%. Trimming took off 10 bases at V and 3 bases at J, with 9 bases between the two ends. This CDR3 has 11 residues. Germline assignment: CDR1 MNHNS and CDR2 SASEGT. This clone appeared a few times. Its target is unknown. Only cases whose brain tissue showed the highest T cell transcript signatures were sequenced. Study-wide results and caveats: Viral specificity was inferred only from CDR3 similarity; HCMV serostatus was unknown. Among the top 50 brain clones were public and private clonotypes.

This sequence originates from a boy in the first two years of life with tuberous sclerosis and intractable seizures. Sequencing used resected brain tissue, obtained at surgery. This rearrangement joins TRBV6-1 to TRBJ1-2; D is uncertain. The CDR3 loop reads CAIRSHYGYTF. The CDR3 coding sequence is TGTGCCATCCGAAGCCACTATGGCTACACCTTC.